This TCR beta chain came from a study of cytomegalovirus exposure and HLA in healthy donors. Study-wide results and caveats: Some public TCRs appeared in many individuals, while most sequences were rare. According to the study, around 180 TCR beta chains were cytomegalovirus-associated. Reported results showed that the classifier diagnosed cytomegalovirus status with high specificity and sensitivity.

The CDR3 has 14 amino acids. V was pared by 2 bases and J by 5 bases, with 12 bases between. Germline V gene sequence: CDR1 SGHTA, CDR2 FQGTGA. A remark on this clone: Its specificity is unknown.

Method: immunoSEQ multiplex PCR; TCRdb's copy keeps in-frame clones and lacks some. The sample has 150,000 or so clones; roughly 89% are singletons. V usage is TRBV7-3 and J usage is TRBJ1-2; D is possibly TRBD1 (5 bases). This TCR came from a woman aged 18-29 years in good health and CMV-seronegative. The sample comprised PBMCs. The CDR3 bases are TGTGCCAGCAGCTTAGCCGGTCAGGGTTATGGCTACACCTTC. Amino acids: CASSLAGQGYGYTF.